One sample yielded the 21 T cell receptor beta chains listed below, sequenced in a study of blood T cell repertoires in COVID-19. TCRdb's copy holds only in-frame clones and misses some; the assay was immunoSEQ multiplex PCR. Seen here are roughly 250,000 clones, 70% to 85% observed once, and the top ten hold more than 8%. Material for sequencing was peripheral blood. These receptors were collected from a woman older than 75 with acute or convalescent COVID-19.

V usage is TRBV12-5 and J usage is TRBJ1-1; D is perhaps TRBD1 (5 bases). Trimming cost V 3 bases and J 1 base, with 15 bases left between them. CDR1 and CDR2 from the germline V gene are LGHNT and FRNRAP. This CDR3 has 16 residues. In DNA, the CDR3 is TGTGCTAGTGGTTTTAGGGCAGGGTCACGGAACACTGAAGCTTTCTTT. Amino acids: CASGFRAGSRNTEAFF.

A few counts support this clone. The chain combines TRBV6-6 with TRBJ1-6; D call uncertain. V was pared by 2 bases and J by 5 bases, with 4 bases between. The germline V gene encodes CDR1 MNHNY and CDR2 SVGAGI (reference sequence). This CDR3 has 13 amino acids. The CDR3 protein is CASSYEDNSPLHF. The CDR3, as DNA: TGTGCCAGCAGTTACGAGGATAATTCACCCCTCCACTTT.

The chain combines TRBV10-3 with TRBJ1-2, with D perhaps TRBD1 (6 bases). The CDR3 extends over 14 amino acids. Germline CDR1 is ENHRY and CDR2 is SYGVKD. The V and J ends lost 3 bases and 2 bases respectively, with 10 bases between them. The CDR3 spells CAISENRANYGYTF. The DNA of the CDR3 is TGTGCCATCAGTGAAAACAGGGCCAACTATGGCTACACCTTC.

The chain uses TRBV7-9 and TRBJ2-2; 7 bases match TRBD2. This CDR3 is built from 13 residues. Germline V gives CDR1 SEHNR, CDR2 FQNEAQ (reference sequence). After removal of 5 bases from V and 5 bases from J, the junction contained 2 bases not matched to a gene. The CDR3 nucleotides are TGTGCCAGCAGCAGGGGAGGGACCGGGGAGCTGTTTTTT. It yields the protein CASSRGGTGELFF.

The chain is built from TRBV3-1 (or the pseudogene TRBV3-2) and TRBJ2-5; D not certain. V was pared by 0 bases and J by 5 bases, with 10 bases between. Germline V gene data show CDR1 as LGHDT and CDR2 as YNNKEL (reference sequence). The CDR3 spans 14 residues. DNA of the CDR3: TGTGCCAGCAGCCAAGATGCAGCGACGGAGACCCAGTACTTC. Translation gives CASSQDAATETQYF.

The rearrangement uses TRBV6-5 and TRBJ1-2; 10 bases match TRBD1. The CDR3 runs to 15 residues. After removal of 4 bases from V and 7 bases from J, the junction contained 9 bases not matched to a gene. The germline V gene encodes CDR1 MNHEY and CDR2 SVGAGI. CDR3 region: CASSLGGTGDSGYTF. As DNA, the CDR3 is TGTGCCAGCAGTTTGGGGGGGACAGGGGATTCTGGCTACACCTTC.

The J gene is TRBJ1-5, the V gene TRBV6-5, with a possible D match to TRBD1 (5 bases). The CDR3 is 14 residues long. From germline, CDR1 is MNHEY and CDR2 SVGAGI. The ends were cut back, 0 bases at V and 7 bases at J, with 10 bases in the middle. Here the CDR3 reads CASSYSAGGQPQHF. DNA for the CDR3: TGTGCCAGCAGTTACTCAGCCGGGGGGCAGCCCCAGCATTTT.

V is TRBV5-4 and J is TRBJ2-3; 7 bases are shared with TRBD2. The CDR3 covers 15 residues. V was clipped by 0 bases and J by 3 bases; unmatched bases: 4. Per the germline V gene, CDR1 is SGHNT and CDR2 is YYREEE (reference sequence). This CDR3 is CASSLDGGVTDTQYF. As DNA, the CDR3 is TGTGCCAGCAGCTTGGATGGGGGGGTTACAGATACGCAGTATTTT.

The V gene is TRBV28, the J gene TRBJ1-1; D ambiguous. The CDR3 contains 16 residues. The V and J ends lost 6 bases and 0 bases respectively, with 17 bases between them. Per the germline V gene, CDR1 is MDHEN and CDR2 is SYDVKM. CDR3 sequence reads: CASSPPGRAMNTEAFF. DNA of the CDR3: TGTGCCAGCAGCCCCCCCGGGAGAGCCATGAACACTGAAGCTTTCTTT.

This clone has a handful of counts. This chain connects TRBV12-3 or TRBV12-4 to TRBJ1-1; D remains unclear. V gave up 6 bases and J gave up 0 bases, with 8 bases separating them. CDR3 length: 13 amino acids. Here the CDR3 reads CASSPNMNTEAFF. CDR3 coding DNA: TGTGCCAGCAGCCCGAACATGAACACTGAAGCTTTCTTT.

This clone was observed once. The rearrangement uses TRBV19 and TRBJ1-6; D perhaps matches TRBD1 (6 bases). The V end was cut by 5 bases, the J end by 11 bases, with 19 bases between. The germline CDR1 and CDR2 sequences are LNHDA and SQIVND (reference sequence). The CDR3 sequence is 15 residues long. Written as DNA, the CDR3 is TGTGCCAGTAGTCCCGGAGGGGGGGGCACGACACCCCTCCACTTT. It encodes CASSPGGGGTTPLHF.

J is TRBJ1-4 and V is TRBV7-2; TRBD1 matches at 10 bases. CDR1 is SGHTA and CDR2 is FQGNSA in the germline V gene. J lost 5 bases, V lost 4 bases, and 4 bases had no gene match. This CDR3 has 15 residues. The DNA of the CDR3 is TGTGCCAGCAGCTCCAGGACAGGGGGGAATGAAAAACTGTTTTTT. This encodes CASSSRTGGNEKLFF.

The V gene is TRBV7-8, the J gene TRBJ2-2; TRBD2 matches 12 bases. The CDR3 consists of 16 residues. Trimming took 5 bases from V and 6 from J; bases not matched to a gene: 7. CDR1 is SGHVS, CDR2 FQNEAQ, per germline. CDR3 residues: CASSLGLAGWSGELFF. The CDR3, as DNA: TGTGCCAGCAGCCTTGGACTAGCGGGGTGGTCCGGGGAGCTGTTTTTT.

The J gene is TRBJ1-5, the V gene TRBV27, with D unclear. This CDR3 spans 13 amino acids. Germline values: CDR1 MNHEY, CDR2 SMNVEV (reference sequence). Trimming shortened V by 1 base and J by 5 bases, and 6 bases separated the two germline ends. The CDR3 DNA reads as TGTGCCAGCAGTTTATTCAGCGATCAGCCCCAGCATTTT. This sequence encodes CASSLFSDQPQHF.

This sequence joins TRBV7-9 and TRBJ2-5, with D tentatively TRBD1 (6 bases). CDR3 size: 15 residues. The V and J ends lost 5 bases and 0 bases respectively, with 13 bases between them. The germline V gene encodes CDR1 SEHNR and CDR2 FQNEAQ (reference sequence). The CDR3 protein is CASSIGQTHQETQYF. The CDR3 region has the DNA TGTGCCAGCAGCATCGGACAGACCCACCAAGAGACCCAGTACTTC.

Only one count was recorded for this clone. The gene calls are TRBV4-2 and TRBJ2-7; 12 bases align to TRBD2. With V trimmed by 6 bases and J by 4 bases, 7 bases remained unmatched. CDR1 and CDR2 (germline): LGHNA, YNFKEQ. The CDR3 spans 15 residues. DNA for the CDR3: TGTGCCAGCAGACGACAACTAGCGGGGGGATACGAGCAGTACTTC. Its translation: CASRRQLAGGYEQYF.

J is TRBJ1-2 and V is TRBV19; the match to TRBD1 covers 7 bases. Germline V gene sequence: CDR1 LNHDA, CDR2 SQIVND (reference sequence). The CDR3 contains 15 residues. After removal of 5 bases from V and 6 bases from J, the junction contained 12 bases not matched to a gene. The CDR3 DNA reads as TGTGCCAGTAGTTCTCCCCAACAGGGGATACATGGCTACACCTTC. It specifies CASSSPQQGIHGYTF. The whole variable domain, remainder taken from reference TRBV19 and TRBJ1-2, is DGGITQSPKYLFRKEGQNVTLSCEQNLNHDAMYWYRQDPGQGLRLIYYSQIVNDFQKGDIAEGYSVSREKKESFPLTVTSAQKNPTAFYLCASSSPQQGIHGYTFGSGTRLTVV.

The rearrangement links TRBV5-1 to TRBJ2-7; 8 bases line up with TRBD2. Germline lookup yields CDR1 SGHRS and CDR2 YFSETQ. The CDR3 contains 16 residues. With V trimmed by 3 bases and J by 2 bases, 10 bases remained unmatched. DNA of the CDR3: TGCGCCAGCAGCTACGGTCTGCGGGGGGACGCCTACGAGCAGTACTTC. It is translated as CASSYGLRGDAYEQYF.

The chain combines TRBV7-2 with TRBJ1-2; D is unresolved. Germline CDR1 reads SGHTA; CDR2 reads FQGNSA. This CDR3 has 14 residues. V lost 3 bases, J lost 7 bases, and 15 bases lay in between. The CDR3 reads CASSLSSKSGGYTF. CDR3 DNA sequence: TGTGCCAGCAGCTTGAGTTCTAAGTCAGGTGGCTACACCTTC.

The V and J genes are TRBV5-4 and TRBJ1-1; 8 bases match TRBD1. Trimming took 4 bases from V and 1 from J; bases not matched to a gene: 12. The CDR3 totals 17 residues. CDR1 is SGHNT, CDR2 YYREEE, per germline (reference sequence). CDR3 protein: CASSGDPTGAENTEAFF. As DNA, the CDR3 is TGTGCCAGCAGCGGCGACCCGACAGGGGCGGAGAACACTGAAGCTTTCTTT.

The sample holds many counts of this clone. V gene TRBV18 combines with J gene TRBJ2-7; 10 nucleotides line up with TRBD1. V trimming: 5 bases; J trimming: 4 bases; junction bases outside the gene matches: 8. CDR3 size: 15 residues. Germline CDR1 is KGHSH and CDR2 is LQKENI. The DNA for the CDR3 is TGTGCCAGCTCAGGAAGACAGGGGGCGGATTACGAGCAGTACTTC. Translated: CASSGRQGADYEQYF.